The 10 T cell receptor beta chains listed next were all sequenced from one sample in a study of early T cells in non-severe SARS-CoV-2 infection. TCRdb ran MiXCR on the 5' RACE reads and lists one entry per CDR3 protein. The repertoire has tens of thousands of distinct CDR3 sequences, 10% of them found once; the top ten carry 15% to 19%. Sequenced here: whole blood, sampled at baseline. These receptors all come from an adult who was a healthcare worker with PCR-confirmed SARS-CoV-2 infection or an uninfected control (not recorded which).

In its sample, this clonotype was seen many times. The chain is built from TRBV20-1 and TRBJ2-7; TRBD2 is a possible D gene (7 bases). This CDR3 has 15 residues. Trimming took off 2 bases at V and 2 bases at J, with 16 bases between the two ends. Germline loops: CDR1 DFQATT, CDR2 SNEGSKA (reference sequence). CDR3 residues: CSARSGAGAPYEQYF. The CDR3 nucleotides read TGCAGTGCTAGATCGGGGGCGGGAGCACCCTACGAGCAGTACTTC.

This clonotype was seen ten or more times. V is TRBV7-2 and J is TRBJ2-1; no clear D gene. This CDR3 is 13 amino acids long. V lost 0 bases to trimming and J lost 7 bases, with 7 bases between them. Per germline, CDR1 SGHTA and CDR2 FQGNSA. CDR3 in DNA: TGTGCCAGCAGCTTAGCGAAGGGAAATGAGCAGTTCTTC. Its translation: CASSLAKGNEQFF.

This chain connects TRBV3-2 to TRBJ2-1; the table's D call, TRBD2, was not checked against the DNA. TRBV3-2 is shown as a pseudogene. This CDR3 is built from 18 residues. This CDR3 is CASSQGQTTSGVQDEQFF. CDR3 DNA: TGTGCCAGCAGCCAAGGGCAAACTACCTCGGGAGTTCAGGATGAGCAGTTCTTC.

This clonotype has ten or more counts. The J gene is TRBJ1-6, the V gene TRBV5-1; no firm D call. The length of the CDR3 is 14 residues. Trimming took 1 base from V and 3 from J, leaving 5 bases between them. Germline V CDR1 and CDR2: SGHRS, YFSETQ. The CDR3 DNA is TGCGCCAGCAGCTTGACGGACTATAATTCACCCCTCCACTTT. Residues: CASSLTDYNSPLHF.

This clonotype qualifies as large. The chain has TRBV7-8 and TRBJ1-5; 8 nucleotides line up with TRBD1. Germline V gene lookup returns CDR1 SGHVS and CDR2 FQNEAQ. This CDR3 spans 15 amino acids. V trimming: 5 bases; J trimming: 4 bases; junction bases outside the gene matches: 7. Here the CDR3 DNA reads TGTGCCAGCAGCCAGACAGGGGCGAGGAATCAGCCCCAGCATTTT. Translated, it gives CASSQTGARNQPQHF.

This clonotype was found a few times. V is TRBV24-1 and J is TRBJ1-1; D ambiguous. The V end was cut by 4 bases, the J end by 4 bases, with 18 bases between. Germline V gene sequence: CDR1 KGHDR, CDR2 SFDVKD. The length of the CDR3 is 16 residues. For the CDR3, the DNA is TGTGCCACCAGTGACCCGTTGGACCGCCGGGGCACTGAAGCTTTCTTT. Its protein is CATSDPLDRRGTEAFF.

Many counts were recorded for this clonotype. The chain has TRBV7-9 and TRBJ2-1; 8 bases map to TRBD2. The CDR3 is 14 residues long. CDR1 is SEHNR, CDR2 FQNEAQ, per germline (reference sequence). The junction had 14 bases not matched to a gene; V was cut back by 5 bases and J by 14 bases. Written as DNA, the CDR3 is TGTGCCAGCAGCCGATCGAGGTTAGCGGGAACGGAGTTCTTC. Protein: CASSRSRLAGTEFF.

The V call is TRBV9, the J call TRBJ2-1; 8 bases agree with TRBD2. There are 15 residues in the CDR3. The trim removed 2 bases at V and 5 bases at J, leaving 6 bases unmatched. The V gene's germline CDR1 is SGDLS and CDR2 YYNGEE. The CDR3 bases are TGTGCCAGCAGCGTTACCGGGAGGGCGGACAATGAGCAGTTCTTC. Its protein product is CASSVTGRADNEQFF.

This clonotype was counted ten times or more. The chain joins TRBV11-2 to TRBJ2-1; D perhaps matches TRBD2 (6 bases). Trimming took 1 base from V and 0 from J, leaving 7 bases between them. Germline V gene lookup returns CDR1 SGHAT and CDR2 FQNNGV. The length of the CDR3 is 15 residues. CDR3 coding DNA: TGTGCCAGCAGCTTAGTAGCGGCCTCCTACAATGAGCAGTTCTTC. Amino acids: CASSLVAASYNEQFF.

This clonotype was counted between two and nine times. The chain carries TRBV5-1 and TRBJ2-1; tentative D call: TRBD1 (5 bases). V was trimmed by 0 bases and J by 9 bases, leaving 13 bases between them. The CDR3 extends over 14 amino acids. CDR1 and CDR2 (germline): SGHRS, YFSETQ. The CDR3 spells CASSLVSGQSEQFF. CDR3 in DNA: TGCGCCAGCAGCTTGGTTTCAGGGCAATCTGAGCAGTTCTTC. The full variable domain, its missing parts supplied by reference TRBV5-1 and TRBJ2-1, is KAGVTQTPRYLIKTRGQQVTLSCSPISGHRSVSWYQQTPGQGLQFLFEYFSETQRNKGNFPGRFSGRQFSNSRSEMNVSTLELGDSALYLCASSLVSGQSEQFFGPGTRLTVL.